A single sample is the source of the 17 T cell receptor beta chains below, sequenced in a study of memory CD4+ T cells and cytomegalovirus serostatus. Clones were sequenced by immunoSEQ multiplex PCR, and TCRdb holds only the in-frame ones, with some missing. The table shows tens of thousands of clones, with roughly three quarters occurring only once. Single viable CD3+CD4+CD8-CD45RO+ cells were sorted as the memory CD4+ T cells. The sample was memory CD4+ T cells from blood. These TCRs come from an adult in good health and CMV-seropositive.

This chain links TRBV29-1 with TRBJ2-7, with 9 bases fitting TRBD2. Germline V gene sequence: CDR1 SQVTM, CDR2 ANQGSEA. The CDR3 is 13 amino acids. The ends lost 1 base at V and 7 bases at J; junction bases unmatched: 5. DNA of the CDR3: TGCAGCGTTGAAGGGCGGGGGGGAAGGGAGCAGTACTTC. This encodes CSVEGRGGREQYF.

The chain uses TRBV6-5 and TRBJ2-2, with 9 bases identical to TRBD2. Germline loops: CDR1 MNHEY, CDR2 SVGAGI. CDR3 length: 16 amino acids. The ends lost 2 bases at V and 7 bases at J; junction bases unmatched: 8. For the CDR3, the DNA is TGTGCCAGCAGTTACAGGGGACTAGCTCGGGTCGGGGAGCTGTTTTTT. It encodes CASSYRGLARVGELFF.

The chain has TRBV7-2 and TRBJ1-4; D unresolved. Germline values: CDR1 SGHTA, CDR2 FQGNSA. The CDR3 totals 17 residues. Trimming cost V 1 base and J 3 bases, with 15 bases left between them. In DNA, the CDR3 is TGTGCCAGCAGCTTAGTGGGTTTAGGAGTATCTAATGAAAAACTGTTTTTT. This codes for CASSLVGLGVSNEKLFF.

The chain links TRBV7-9 to TRBJ1-6; 10 bases agree with TRBD1. The CDR3 sequence is 15 residues long. In germline, CDR1 is SEHNR, CDR2 FQNEAQ (reference sequence). The V gene end was trimmed by 5 bases and the J gene end by 5 bases; junction bases not matched to a gene: 3. CDR3 sequence reads: CASSRQGADNSPLHF. The DNA of the CDR3 is TGTGCCAGCAGCCGACAGGGGGCAGATAATTCACCCCTCCACTTT. Using reference TRBV7-9 and TRBJ1-6 for the parts outside the CDR3, the full variable domain is DTGVSQNPRHKITKRGQNVTFRCDPISEHNRLYWYRQTLGQGPEFLTYFQNEAQLEKSRLLSDRFSAERPKGSFSTLEIQRTEQGDSAMYLCASSRQGADNSPLHFGNGTRLTVT.

This rearrangement joins TRBV19 to TRBJ1-4, with unresolved D. CDR3 length equals 15 residues. Trimming shortened V by 9 bases and J by 8 bases, and 22 bases separated the two germline ends. The germline gives CDR1 LNHDA, CDR2 SQIVND (reference sequence). The CDR3 DNA reads as TGTGCCAGCGCTCGCGGCGGGCCACACGGGGAAAAACTGTTTTTT. This translates into CASARGGPHGEKLFF.

The genes are TRBV5-4 and TRBJ1-2; tentatively, D is TRBD1 (6 bases). The CDR3 runs 15 residues. Germline loops: CDR1 SGHNT, CDR2 YYREEE (reference sequence). V gave up 4 bases and J gave up 4 bases, with 17 bases separating them. The CDR3 region is CASSATIQGTYGYTF. The CDR3 DNA follows: TGTGCCAGCAGCGCCACAATACAGGGAACCTATGGCTACACCTTC.

The V gene is TRBV10-3, the J gene TRBJ2-5; D gene unclear. The germline CDR1 and CDR2 sequences are ENHRY and SYGVKD. The ends were cut back, 8 bases at V and 2 bases at J, with 15 bases in the middle. The CDR3 has 14 residues. CDR3 amino acids: CAIGVGSRQETQYF. CDR3 sequence (DNA): TGTGCCATCGGAGTCGGATCTCGGCAAGAGACCCAGTACTTC.

The genes are TRBV7-3 and TRBJ1-2; D call uncertain. V lost 3 bases and J lost 8, with 13 bases in between. This CDR3 comprises 13 residues. Germline CDR1 and CDR2: SGHTA and FQGTGA. This CDR3 is CASSFNEGMGYTF. The DNA for the CDR3 is TGTGCCAGCAGCTTTAATGAAGGGATGGGCTACACCTTC.

This rearrangement joins TRBV28 to TRBJ2-3, with D perhaps matching TRBD2 (5 bases). This CDR3 contains 15 residues. Trimming cost V 6 bases and J 1 base, with 14 bases left between them. From germline, CDR1 is MDHEN and CDR2 SYDVKM. CDR3 DNA: TGTGCCAGCAGCTCCCCGGGGTCCGGCACAGATACGCAGTATTTT. It codes for CASSSPGSGTDTQYF. The whole variable domain, filled in from reference TRBV28 and TRBJ2-3, reads DVKVTQSSRYLVKRTGEKVFLECVQDMDHENMFWYRQDPGLGLRLIYFSYDVKMKEKGDIPEGYSVSREKKERFSLILESASTNQTSMYLCASSSPGSGTDTQYFGPGTRLTVL.

This sequence joins TRBV14 and TRBJ2-5; TRBD1 agrees at 9 bases. The CDR3 length is 16 residues. Germline values: CDR1 SGHDN, CDR2 FVKESK. V shed 5 bases, J shed 5 bases, and the junction held 12 bases outside the gene matches. CDR3 protein: CASSTHPGQGLETQYF. The CDR3 DNA reads TGTGCCAGCAGCACCCACCCGGGACAGGGCTTGGAGACCCAGTACTTC.

This clone was seen a handful of times. This chain links TRBV6-6 with TRBJ2-7; 8 bases map to TRBD2. Trimming removed 0 bases from V and 4 bases from J; junction bases left unmatched: 2. The CDR3 covers 14 residues. Per germline, CDR1 MNHNY and CDR2 SVGAGI (reference sequence). The CDR3 region is CASSYSAGDYEQYF. In nucleotides, the CDR3 is TGTGCCAGCAGTTACTCAGCGGGGGATTACGAGCAGTACTTC.

Only a few counts were recorded for this clone. This chain connects TRBV2 to TRBJ1-6, with D possibly TRBD1 on 5 matching bases. Germline V gives CDR1 SNHLY, CDR2 FYNNEI. The CDR3 contains 15 residues. V was cut by 0 bases and J by 9 bases, with 12 bases left in between. The chain's CDR3 is CASSEAARVGSPLHF. The DNA for the CDR3 is TGTGCCAGCAGTGAAGCGGCCAGGGTGGGTTCACCCCTCCACTTT. The complete variable domain, with remaining parts taken from reference TRBV2 and TRBJ1-6, reads EPEVTQTPSHQVTQMGQEVILRCVPISNHLYFYWYRQILGQKVEFLVSFYNNEISEKSEIFDDQFSVERPDGSNFTLKIRSTKLEDSAMYFCASSEAARVGSPLHFGNGTRLTVT.

This rearrangement joins TRBV19 to TRBJ1-1; D is uncertain. This CDR3 comprises 13 residues. CDR1 is LNHDA, CDR2 SQIVND, per germline (reference sequence). V gave up 5 bases and J gave up 0 bases, with 7 bases separating them. CDR3 sequence (DNA): TGTGCCAGTAGTCTCATGATGAACACTGAAGCTTTCTTT. This gives the protein CASSLMMNTEAFF. Supplemented by reference TRBV19 and TRBJ1-1, the full variable domain reads DGGITQSPKYLFRKEGQNVTLSCEQNLNHDAMYWYRQDPGQGLRLIYYSQIVNDFQKGDIAEGYSVSREKKESFPLTVTSAQKNPTAFYLCASSLMMNTEAFFGQGTRLTVV.

This clone was picked up a small number of times. The chain uses TRBV27 and TRBJ1-2; D remains unclear. The CDR3 extends over 12 amino acids. Looked up from germline, CDR1 is MNHEY and CDR2 is SMNVEV (reference sequence). The V end was cut by 5 bases, the J end by 7 bases, with 11 bases between. This CDR3 is CASSRLGGGYTF. CDR3 in DNA: TGTGCCAGCAGTCGACTTGGCGGTGGCTACACCTTC.

This chain links TRBV28 with TRBJ1-1; 8 positions agree with TRBD1. V shed 6 bases, J shed 4 bases, and the junction held 7 bases outside the gene matches. Per the germline V gene, CDR1 is MDHEN and CDR2 is SYDVKM. The CDR3 length is 14 residues. This CDR3 reads CASSLGQGGTEAFF. In nucleotides, the CDR3 is TGTGCCAGCAGCCTCGGACAGGGCGGCACTGAAGCTTTCTTT.

The chain couples TRBV5-6 to TRBJ2-7, with 8 bases matching TRBD1. V was pared by 6 bases and J by 2 bases, with 16 bases of the junction left unmatched. This CDR3 has 17 amino acids. Germline values: CDR1 SGHDT, CDR2 YYEEEE. The CDR3 sequence: CASNNVAGGDLAYEQYF. The CDR3 bases are TGTGCCAGCAACAATGTCGCAGGGGGCGATTTGGCCTACGAGCAGTACTTC.

This sequence joins TRBV14 and TRBJ2-7; D gene uncertain. Trimming took 2 bases from V and 4 from J, leaving 12 bases between them. The CDR3 contains 14 residues. Germline CDR1 SGHDN, CDR2 FVKESK. Here the CDR3 DNA reads TGTGCCAGCAGCCAAAACACGGGCTCGTACGAGCAGTACTTC. It yields the protein CASSQNTGSYEQYF.